Listed below are T cell receptor beta chains from one sample, sequenced in a study of cytomegalovirus exposure and HLA in healthy donors. Assay: immunoSEQ multiplex PCR; the TCRdb copy retains only in-frame clones and omits some. The data show around 88,000 clones, roughly 70% seen once. Sequenced: PBMCs. The receptors were sampled from a male donor in good health and CMV-seronegative. Both conserved end residues are part of each CDR3. A D gene is named only where the DNA matches it firmly. Size is omitted from some rows. Given values are once, few, many or a class for expanded clones.

>NA|NA|TRBJ2-3|TRBV5-6
CASSPQTDTQYF
TGTGCCAGCAGCCCACAAACAGATACGCAGTATTTT
>TRBD1|NA|TRBJ1-2|TRBV27
CASSLLGGGGYTF
TGTGCCAGCAGTTTACTAGGGGGCGGTGGCTACACCTTC
>TRBD2|once|TRBJ2-3|TRBV15
CATSRDRASGTQYF
TGTGCCACCAGCAGAGATAGGGCTAGCGGTACGCAGTATTTT
>NA|NA|TRBJ2-1|TRBV2
CASSLDRAGLAGDVF
TGTGCCAGCAGTCTCGACAGGGCCGGGCTAGCGGGTGATGTCTTC
>NA|NA|TRBJ1-3|TRBV9
CASSTIDGLLSGNTIYF
TGTGCCAGCAGCACCATTGACGGACTACTCTCTGGAAACACCATATATTTT
>TRBD1|once|TRBJ1-1|TRBV28
CASSDRGGNTEAFF
TGTGCCAGCAGCGACAGGGGCGGGAACACTGAAGCTTTCTTT
>NA|NA|TRBJ2-1|TRBV7-9
CASSSGKWIHNEQFF
TGTGCCAGCAGCTCAGGGAAATGGATCCACAATGAGCAGTTCTTC
>TRBD1|NA|TRBJ1-2|TRBV7-9
CASSLATGEGYGYTF
TGTGCCAGCAGCTTAGCTACAGGGGAAGGCTATGGCTACACCTTC
>TRBD1|NA|TRBJ2-7|TRBV13
CASSNQGTGANEQYF
TGTGCCAGCAGCAACCAGGGGACAGGAGCCAACGAGCAGTACTTC
>TRBD1|few|TRBJ2-3|TRBV4-3
CASSLQATGADTQYF
TGCGCCAGCAGCCTACAGGCGACAGGGGCAGATACGCAGTATTTT
>TRBD1|NA|TRBJ2-1|TRBV27
CASSLRWTGTYNEQFF
TGTGCCAGCAGTTTACGTTGGACAGGTACATACAATGAGCAGTTCTTC
>NA|NA|TRBJ1-1|TRBV4-3
CASSQGVNRSF
TGCGCCAGCAGCCAAGGGGTCAACAGGAGCTTT
>TRBD2|once|TRBJ2-2|TRBV11-3
CASSLGGTRNTGELFF
TGTGCCAGCAGCTTAGGCGGGACTAGAAACACCGGGGAGCTGTTTTTT
>TRBD1|NA|TRBJ1-1|TRBV28
CASSRQGRMNTEAFF
TGTGCCAGCAGCCGACAGGGACGGATGAACACTGAAGCTTTCTTT
>TRBD1|NA|TRBJ2-6|TRBV4-1
CASSQDPGQGAFGANVLTF
TGCGCCAGCAGCCAAGATCCGGGACAGGGGGCGTTTGGGGCCAACGTCCTGACTTTC
>NA|NA|TRBJ2-5|TRBV19
CASSDRRRASGETQYF
TGTGCCAGTAGTGACCGACGACGGGCGAGCGGGGAGACCCAGTACTTC
>NA|NA|TRBJ1-5|TRBV11-2
CASSQQGGDQPQHF
TGTGCCAGCAGCCAACAGGGAGGGGATCAGCCCCAGCATTTT
>NA|NA|TRBJ2-3|TRBV6-6
CASSPGVRDTQYF
TGTGCCAGCAGCCCAGGGGTCAGAGATACGCAGTATTTT
>TRBD2|NA|TRBJ2-1|TRBV7-2
CASSRLPPTGRAYNEQFF
TGTGCCAGCAGCCGACTCCCCCCGACCGGGAGGGCCTACAATGAGCAGTTCTTC
>NA|NA|TRBJ2-3|TRBV7-3
CASSLIARADTQYF
TGTGCCAGCAGCTTAATTGCGAGGGCAGATACGCAGTATTTT
>TRBD2|once|TRBJ2-7|TRBV13
CASSPGGARARGDEQYF
TGTGCCAGCAGCCCGGGGGGGGCGCGGGCTAGGGGCGACGAGCAGTACTTC
>NA|NA|TRBJ1-5|TRBV6-1
CASTQGTYSNQPQHF
TGTGCCAGCACCCAGGGAACTTATAGCAATCAGCCCCAGCATTTT
>NA|NA|TRBJ1-1|TRBV5-4
CASSLGQIGLNTEAFF
TGTGCCAGCAGCTTAGGACAAATCGGCTTGAACACTGAAGCTTTCTTT
>TRBD2|NA|TRBJ2-1|TRBV5-1
CASSWGAGGPYEQFF
TGCGCCAGCAGCTGGGGAGCGGGAGGGCCCTATGAGCAGTTCTTC
>TRBD2|NA|TRBJ2-7|TRBV27
CASSFVREGLYEQYF
TGTGCCAGCAGTTTTGTGCGGGAGGGCCTCTACGAGCAGTACTTC
>NA|NA|TRBJ1-1|TRBV28
CASSLTDWGTEAFF
TGTGCCAGCAGTTTGACAGATTGGGGCACTGAAGCTTTCTTT
>NA|NA|TRBJ1-5|TRBV4-1
CASSQTEYSNQPQHF
TGCGCCAGCAGCCAGACAGAGTATAGCAATCAGCCCCAGCATTTT
>NA|NA|TRBJ1-1|TRBV28
CASIPRENTEAFF
TGTGCCAGCATTCCCAGGGAGAACACTGAAGCTTTCTTT
>TRBD2|NA|TRBJ2-3|TRBV29-1
CSVEAASGKADTQYF
TGCAGCGTTGAAGCGGCCAGCGGGAAGGCAGATACGCAGTATTTT
>NA|NA|TRBJ2-1|TRBV2
CASRVGEGWGNEQFF
TGTGCCAGCAGAGTTGGTGAGGGCTGGGGCAATGAGCAGTTCTTC
>NA|NA|TRBJ1-1|TRBV15
CATGLSDPGPTEAFF
TGTGCCACCGGACTATCTGACCCAGGCCCCACTGAAGCTTTCTTT
>NA|NA|TRBJ1-1|TRBV28
CASSFGLGLDTEAFF
TGTGCCAGCAGTTTTGGCCTCGGACTAGACACTGAAGCTTTCTTT
>TRBD1|NA|TRBJ2-7|TRBV5-4
CASSSRTGGRYEQYF
TGTGCCAGCAGCTCCCGGACAGGGGGCAGGTACGAGCAGTACTTC
>NA|NA|TRBJ1-1|TRBV19
CASSIRGASEAFF
TGTGCCAGTAGTATTCGGGGGGCATCTGAAGCTTTCTTT
>TRBD1|NA|TRBJ1-2|TRBV4-2
CASSLPSGTGGNGYTF
TGTGCCAGCAGCCTTCCTTCCGGGACAGGGGGCAATGGCTACACCTTC
>NA|NA|TRBJ2-7|TRBV2
CASSEVGGTYEQYF
TGTGCCAGCAGTGAAGTGGGAGGTACCTACGAGCAGTACTTC
>TRBD1|NA|TRBJ1-5|TRBV19
CASSISGTGVSRNQPQHF
TGTGCCAGTAGTATTTCGGGGACAGGGGTCTCCCGAAATCAGCCCCAGCATTTT
>TRBD1|NA|TRBJ2-7|TRBV6-5
CASSFGQGATYEQYF
TGTGCCAGCAGTTTCGGACAGGGGGCCACCTATGAGCAGTACTTC
>NA|NA|TRBJ2-1|TRBV6-5
CASSPPELSYNEQFF
TGTGCCAGCAGTCCCCCGGAGTTATCCTACAATGAGCAGTTCTTC
>NA|NA|TRBJ1-1|TRBV30
CAWGGRRGLDTEAFF
TGTGCCTGGGGGGGTCGGCGGGGGCTCGACACTGAAGCTTTCTTT
>NA|NA|TRBJ2-7|TRBV7-2
CASRVGGEQYF
TGTGCCAGCAGGGTGGGGGGCGAGCAGTACTTC
>NA|NA|TRBJ1-5|TRBV12-5
CASGRDSNQPQHF
TGTGCTAGTGGGAGAGATAGCAATCAGCCCCAGCATTTT
>NA|NA|TRBJ1-5|TRBV28
CATWTGNQPQHF
TGTGCCACCTGGACAGGCAATCAGCCCCAGCATTTT
>NA|NA|TRBJ2-7|TRBV30
CAWAAQYEQYF
TGTGCCTGGGCGGCTCAATACGAGCAGTACTTC
>TRBD1|NA|TRBJ2-1|TRBV29-1
CSVAGQGNNEQFF
TGCAGCGTTGCGGGACAGGGGAACAATGAGCAGTTCTTC